This is a list of T cell receptor beta chains from one sample in a study of regulatory T cells in long-lasting Graves disease. TCRdb called the multiplex PCR reads again in MiXCR, with one record for every CDR3 protein. The sample has hundreds of thousands of distinct CDR3 sequences, roughly 16% seen once; the top ten hold about a fifth. This sample comprised peripheral blood mononuclear cells (PBMCs), obtained at new diagnosis, from a patient treated with antithyroid drugs. All receptors come from a female donor with Graves disease. Each CDR3 is given with its conserved first and last residue. Fields, in order: V gene, clone size, D gene, J gene, CDR3 DNA, CDR3 protein. A D gene is named only where the DNA matches it firmly. Where a row states a size, it is once, few, many or the class of an expanded clone; other rows omit it.

V: TRBV6-5
size: many
D: TRBD1
J: TRBJ1-1
DNA: TGTGCCAGCAGTTACCCAACCGGGACAGGGTCCTTGAACACTGAAGCTTTCTTT
CDR3: CASSYPTGTGSLNTEAFF

V: TRBV6-5
size: many
D: NA
J: TRBJ2-7
DNA: TGTGCCAGCAGTTACTCGCTACCGCTTACAACCTACGAGCAGTACTTC
CDR3: CASSYSLPLTTYEQYF

V: TRBV11-2
size: NA
D: NA
J: TRBJ1-4
DNA: TGTGCCAGCAGCGCAACAGACGGTACTAATGAAAAACTGTTTTTC
CDR3: CASSATDGTNEKLFF

V: TRBV12-5
size: many
D: TRBD1
J: TRBJ2-3
DNA: TGTGCTAGTGGTTTGGTACGGACAGGGCTAAGTGGCACAGATACGCAGTATTTT
CDR3: CASGLVRTGLSGTDTQYF

V: TRBV18
size: NA
D: TRBD2
J: TRBJ2-1
DNA: TGTGCCAGCTCACCTCGGACTGGCGGGAGAGCGGATGAGCAGTTCTTC
CDR3: CASSPRTGGRADEQFF

V: TRBV4-1
size: NA
D: NA
J: TRBJ2-7
DNA: TGCGCCAGCAGCCAAGTTTCATCTCCCGAGCAGTACTTC
CDR3: CASSQVSSPEQYF

V: TRBV6-5
size: NA
D: TRBD1
J: TRBJ1-6
DNA: TGTGCCAGCAGTTATAAGGGACAGGGAGTATTGTGGAATTCACCCCTCCACTTT
CDR3: CASSYKGQGVLWNSPLHF

V: TRBV2
size: many
D: NA
J: TRBJ2-7
DNA: TGTGCCAGCGACCGGGGCGAGGTGGAGCAGTACTTC
CDR3: CASDRGEVEQYF

V: TRBV6-2/TRBV6-3
size: many
D: NA
J: TRBJ2-3
DNA: TGTGCCAGCAGTGAATTGTCCCCAGGGAGCACAGATACGCAGTATTTT
CDR3: CASSELSPGSTDTQYF

V: TRBV27
size: many
D: TRBD2
J: TRBJ2-5
DNA: TGTGCCAGCAGCCCCGGGGGACTAGCTACAGAGACCCAGTACTTC
CDR3: CASSPGGLATETQYF

V: TRBV6-1
size: many
D: NA
J: TRBJ1-6
DNA: TGTGCCAGCAGGGGGGCGCAAAGTTCACCCCTCCACTTT
CDR3: CASRGAQSSPLHF

V: TRBV2
size: many
D: TRBD1
J: TRBJ1-2
DNA: TGTGCCAGCACTCTAGACTCCGGGACAGAATATGGCTACACCTTC
CDR3: CASTLDSGTEYGYTF

V: TRBV4-2
size: many
D: TRBD2
J: TRBJ2-3
DNA: TGTGCCAGCAGCCTCCCACTAGCGGGGATTAGCACAGATACGCAGTATTTT
CDR3: CASSLPLAGISTDTQYF

V: TRBV2
size: many
D: TRBD1
J: TRBJ1-4
DNA: TGTGCCAGCAGTCTCCAGGGGGCGCAAGAAAAACTGTTTTTT
CDR3: CASSLQGAQEKLFF

V: TRBV19
size: many
D: TRBD1
J: TRBJ1-2
DNA: TGTGCCAGTAGTCTCGCCAGGACAGGGCTTCACTATGGCTACACCTTC
CDR3: CASSLARTGLHYGYTF

V: TRBV20-1
size: many
D: TRBD2
J: TRBJ2-1
DNA: TGCAGTGCTAATAGCGGGAGCTCCTACAATGAGCAGTTCTTC
CDR3: CSANSGSSYNEQFF

V: TRBV6-2/TRBV6-3
size: NA
D: NA
J: TRBJ2-2
DNA: TGTGCCAGCAGTCCCGGCGCCCCCGGGGAGCTGTTTTTT
CDR3: CASSPGAPGELFF

V: TRBV20-1
size: NA
D: TRBD2
J: TRBJ2-3
DNA: TGCAGTGCTATCTCAGGACTAGCGGGAGTGATAGATACGCAGTATTTT
CDR3: CSAISGLAGVIDTQYF

V: TRBV5-1
size: few
D: NA
J: TRBJ2-1
DNA: TGCGCCAGCAGCCCCGGAGTAGCGGTAACCAATGAGCAGTTCTTC
CDR3: CASSPGVAVTNEQFF

V: TRBV2
size: NA
D: NA
J: TRBJ2-5
DNA: TGTGCCAGCGGGAGACTGCAAGAGACCCAGTACTTC
CDR3: CASGRLQETQYF

V: TRBV20-1
size: NA
D: TRBD1
J: TRBJ1-5
DNA: TGCAGTGCTAGGGGGGACAGGGGGAACTGGGGCAATCAGCCCCAGCATTTT
CDR3: CSARGDRGNWGNQPQHF

V: TRBV7-9
size: many
D: TRBD2
J: TRBJ2-3
DNA: TGTGCCAGCAGCTTACCGGGACTAGCGGGTGCAGATACGCAGTATTTT
CDR3: CASSLPGLAGADTQYF

V: TRBV2
size: NA
D: NA
J: TRBJ2-7
DNA: TGTGCCAGCACGTCCTACGAGCAGTACTTC
CDR3: CASTSYEQYF

V: TRBV19
size: few
D: TRBD1
J: TRBJ1-6
DNA: TGTGCCACGAAAGGGACAGGGGGGAGCTCCTATAATTCACCCCTCCACTTT
CDR3: CATKGTGGSSYNSPLHF

V: TRBV28
size: many
D: NA
J: TRBJ2-7
DNA: TGTGCCAGCAGAGAACTAGGGACCCCCGACGAGCAGTACTTC
CDR3: CASRELGTPDEQYF

V: TRBV12-3/TRBV12-4
size: many
D: TRBD1
J: TRBJ1-1
DNA: TGTGCCAGCAGTTTACGGATTCCGGGACAGGGGGAGGGCATGAACACTGAAGCTTTCTTT
CDR3: CASSLRIPGQGEGMNTEAFF

V: TRBV7-2
size: many
D: NA
J: TRBJ1-1
DNA: TGTGCCAGCAGCTTAAGGGCAGCCAACACTGAAGCTTTCTTT
CDR3: CASSLRAANTEAFF

V: TRBV7-9
size: NA
D: TRBD1
J: TRBJ2-5
DNA: TGTGCCAGCAGCTGGGATACCGGGACAGTCAAAGAGACCCAGTACTTC
CDR3: CASSWDTGTVKETQYF

V: TRBV7-9
size: many
D: NA
J: TRBJ1-2
DNA: TGTGCCAGCAGCTCCCCCCCGGCAGGGGAGATGGATGGCTACACCTTC
CDR3: CASSSPPAGEMDGYTF

V: TRBV2
size: many
D: NA
J: TRBJ1-1
DNA: TGTGCCAGCAGCCAGACAGCGAACACTGAAGCTTTCTTT
CDR3: CASSQTANTEAFF

V: TRBV7-9
size: many
D: NA
J: TRBJ2-1
DNA: TGTGCCAGCCACGAGGCTCAGGAGTACAATGAGCAGTTCTTC
CDR3: CASHEAQEYNEQFF

V: TRBV29-1
size: few
D: TRBD1
J: TRBJ1-4
DNA: TGCAGCTTCAGGACAGGGGCTGAAAAACTGTTTTTT
CDR3: CSFRTGAEKLFF

V: TRBV20-1
size: many
D: TRBD2
J: TRBJ2-1
DNA: TGCAGTGCTAGAGAGGAAGCTAGCGGGAGTATTTACAATGAGCAGTTCTTC
CDR3: CSAREEASGSIYNEQFF

V: TRBV20-1
size: many
D: TRBD1
J: TRBJ1-2
DNA: TGCAGTGCTAGAGGGACAGGGGCTTCTGGCTACACCTTC
CDR3: CSARGTGASGYTF

V: TRBV27
size: many
D: NA
J: TRBJ1-2
DNA: TGTGCCAGCAGTTTATCTCTCGTCCTCCTCGGAAACTATGGCTACACCTTC
CDR3: CASSLSLVLLGNYGYTF

V: TRBV19
size: NA
D: NA
J: TRBJ2-3
DNA: TGTGCCAGTAGTATAGAAGGGTCCAACGCAGATACGCAGTATTTT
CDR3: CASSIEGSNADTQYF

V: TRBV12-3/TRBV12-4
size: NA
D: TRBD2
J: TRBJ2-3
DNA: TGTGCCAGCAGTTTATCTAGCGGGGGGACCCACACAGATACGCAGTATTTT
CDR3: CASSLSSGGTHTDTQYF

V: TRBV4-3
size: many
D: NA
J: TRBJ2-1
DNA: TGCGCCAGCAGCCCAACAAGGGGTAGCATGTACAATGAGCAGTTCTTC
CDR3: CASSPTRGSMYNEQFF

V: TRBV19
size: few
D: NA
J: TRBJ1-5
DNA: TGTGCCAGTAGTTCGGGGGGAGGGGATTTGGAGCCCCAGCATTTT
CDR3: CASSSGGGDLEPQHF

V: TRBV19
size: few
D: NA
J: TRBJ2-1
DNA: TGTGCCAGTAGTATAGTGCAGACTAGGGGGTACAATGAGCAGTTCTTC
CDR3: CASSIVQTRGYNEQFF

V: TRBV12-3/TRBV12-4
size: NA
D: TRBD1
J: TRBJ2-1
DNA: TGTGCCAGCAGCGGAGGACAGGGATCCAATGAGCAGTTCTTC
CDR3: CASSGGQGSNEQFF

V: TRBV27
size: many
D: TRBD2
J: TRBJ2-7
DNA: TGTGCCAGCATCGGGACTACGGGTGACGAGCAGTACTTC
CDR3: CASIGTTGDEQYF

V: TRBV20-1
size: few
D: NA
J: TRBJ1-1
DNA: TGCAGTGCTAGACGAGGACCTAACACTGAAGCTTTCTTT
CDR3: CSARRGPNTEAFF

V: TRBV5-1
size: many
D: NA
J: TRBJ1-6
DNA: TGTGCCAGCAGCTTAGAGGGGGTAGTGGATTCACCCCTCCACTTT
CDR3: CASSLEGVVDSPLHF

V: TRBV29-1
size: NA
D: TRBD2
J: TRBJ2-1
DNA: TGCAGCGTAGATACTAGCGGAGCCTACAATGAGCAGTTCTTC
CDR3: CSVDTSGAYNEQFF

V: TRBV11-2
size: NA
D: TRBD2
J: TRBJ2-2
DNA: TGTGCCAGCAGCTTAGCGTCTAGCGGGCGGAACACCGGGGAGCTGTTTTTT
CDR3: CASSLASSGRNTGELFF

V: TRBV7-9
size: few
D: NA
J: TRBJ1-1
DNA: TGTGCCAGCAGCTTATCTTGGACAATGACTGAAGCTTTCTTT
CDR3: CASSLSWTMTEAFF

V: TRBV10-3
size: many
D: NA
J: TRBJ2-2
DNA: TGTGCCATCAGACCCGGACAGAACACCGGGGAGCTGTTTTTT
CDR3: CAIRPGQNTGELFF

V: TRBV18
size: NA
D: TRBD1
J: TRBJ1-2
DNA: TGTGCCAGCTCACCAGAGCAGGGGGCCCTTTATGGCTACACCTTC
CDR3: CASSPEQGALYGYTF

V: TRBV19
size: NA
D: TRBD2
J: TRBJ2-7
DNA: TGTGCCAGTAGCCCACTGGCGGGGGTCTCGGATGCCGGGGACGAGCAGTACTTC
CDR3: CASSPLAGVSDAGDEQYF

V: TRBV14
size: few
D: NA
J: TRBJ2-4
DNA: TGTGCCAGCAGCCAAGTTCCCGGATCAAACATTCAGTACTTC
CDR3: CASSQVPGSNIQYF

V: TRBV6-5
size: many
D: NA
J: TRBJ1-2
DNA: TGTGCCAGCAGTTATTTCCAGGCAGACTATGGCTACACCTTC
CDR3: CASSYFQADYGYTF

V: TRBV6-2/TRBV6-3
size: NA
D: NA
J: TRBJ1-6
DNA: TGTGCCAGCCTCCTCCAGGGAAATAATTCACCCCTCCACTTT
CDR3: CASLLQGNNSPLHF

V: TRBV20-1
size: many
D: NA
J: TRBJ1-5
DNA: TGCAGTGCTGCCGGACAAGGTCAATTCAATCAGCCCCAGCATTTT
CDR3: CSAAGQGQFNQPQHF

V: TRBV5-1
size: NA
D: NA
J: TRBJ2-3
DNA: TGCGCCAGCAGCTCCTACAATACGCAGTATTTT
CDR3: CASSSYNTQYF